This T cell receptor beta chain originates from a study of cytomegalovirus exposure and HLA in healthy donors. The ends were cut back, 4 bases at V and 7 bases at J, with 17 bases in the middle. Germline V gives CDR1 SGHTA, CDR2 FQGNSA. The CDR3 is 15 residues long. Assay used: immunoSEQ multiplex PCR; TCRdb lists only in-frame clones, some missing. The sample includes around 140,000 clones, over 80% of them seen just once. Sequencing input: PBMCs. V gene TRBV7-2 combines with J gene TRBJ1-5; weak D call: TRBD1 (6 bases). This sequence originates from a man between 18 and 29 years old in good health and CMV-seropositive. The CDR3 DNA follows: TGTGCCAGCAGCTCGATGACAGGAAACAGGCAGCCCCAGCATTTT. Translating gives CASSSMTGNRQPQHF. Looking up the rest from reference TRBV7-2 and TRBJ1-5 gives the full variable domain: GAGVSQSPSNKVTEKGKDVELRCDPISGHTALYWYRQSLGQGLEFLIYFQGNSAPDKSGLPSDRFSAERTGGSVSTLTIQRTQQEDSAVYLCASSSMTGNRQPQHFGDGTRLSIL.